A single sample gave rise to the 5 T cell receptor beta chains below, sequenced in a study of blood T cell repertoires in COVID-19. Profiled with immunoSEQ multiplex PCR; TCRdb holds only in-frame clones, not every one. The sample includes roughly 250,000 clones, approximately 82% of them seen just once. Sequenced input: peripheral blood. Receptors were obtained from a man aged 35-49 years with active or convalescent COVID-19.

This chain connects TRBV24-1 to TRBJ1-3; 8 bases line up with TRBD1. After removal of 5 bases from V and 0 bases from J, the junction contained 5 bases not matched to a gene. The germline V gene encodes CDR1 KGHDR and CDR2 SFDVKD. The CDR3 is made up of 16 amino acids. The CDR3 loop reads CATSGTGGSSGNTIYF. CDR3 DNA sequence: TGTGCCACCAGTGGTACAGGGGGATCCTCTGGAAACACCATATATTTT.

This chain connects TRBV2 to TRBJ1-1; D ambiguous. The CDR3 consists of 13 residues. Deletions cut 4 bases from V and 0 bases from J, with 6 bases between. Germline V gene data show CDR1 as SNHLY and CDR2 as FYNNEI. The CDR3 nucleotides read TGTGCCAGCAGTGTCGAGGTGAACACTGAAGCTTTCTTT. Translating gives CASSVEVNTEAFF.

The J gene is TRBJ1-2, the V gene TRBV7-8; TRBD1 agrees at 7 bases. The CDR3 spans 16 residues. V lost 0 bases and J lost 4; bases outside the gene matches: 8. CDR1 SGHVS and CDR2 FQNEAQ come from the germline V gene. The CDR3 DNA reads TGTGCCAGCAGCTTAGCCCCGGGACAGACGTTCTATGGCTACACCTTC. Amino acid sequence: CASSLAPGQTFYGYTF.

The V call is TRBV27, the J call TRBJ1-2, with 12 bases lining up with TRBD1. The CDR3 spans 16 residues. J was trimmed by 8 bases and V by 2 bases; bases with no gene match: 9. CDR1 is MNHEY, CDR2 SMNVEV, per germline (reference sequence). The CDR3 loop is CASSLKKGQGAIGYTF. CDR3 DNA: TGTGCCAGCAGTTTAAAAAAGGGACAGGGGGCGATCGGCTACACCTTC.

This clone was detected a few times. V is TRBV18 and J is TRBJ1-5; TRBD1 aligns across 11 bases. Germline-derived CDR1 and CDR2 are KGHSH and LQKENI. V lost 5 bases to trimming and J lost 1 base; unmatched junction nucleotides: 4. The CDR3 has 16 residues. The CDR3 loop reads CASSTGQGGSNQPQHF. CDR3 DNA: TGTGCCAGCTCAACGGGACAGGGGGGGAGCAATCAGCCCCAGCATTTT.